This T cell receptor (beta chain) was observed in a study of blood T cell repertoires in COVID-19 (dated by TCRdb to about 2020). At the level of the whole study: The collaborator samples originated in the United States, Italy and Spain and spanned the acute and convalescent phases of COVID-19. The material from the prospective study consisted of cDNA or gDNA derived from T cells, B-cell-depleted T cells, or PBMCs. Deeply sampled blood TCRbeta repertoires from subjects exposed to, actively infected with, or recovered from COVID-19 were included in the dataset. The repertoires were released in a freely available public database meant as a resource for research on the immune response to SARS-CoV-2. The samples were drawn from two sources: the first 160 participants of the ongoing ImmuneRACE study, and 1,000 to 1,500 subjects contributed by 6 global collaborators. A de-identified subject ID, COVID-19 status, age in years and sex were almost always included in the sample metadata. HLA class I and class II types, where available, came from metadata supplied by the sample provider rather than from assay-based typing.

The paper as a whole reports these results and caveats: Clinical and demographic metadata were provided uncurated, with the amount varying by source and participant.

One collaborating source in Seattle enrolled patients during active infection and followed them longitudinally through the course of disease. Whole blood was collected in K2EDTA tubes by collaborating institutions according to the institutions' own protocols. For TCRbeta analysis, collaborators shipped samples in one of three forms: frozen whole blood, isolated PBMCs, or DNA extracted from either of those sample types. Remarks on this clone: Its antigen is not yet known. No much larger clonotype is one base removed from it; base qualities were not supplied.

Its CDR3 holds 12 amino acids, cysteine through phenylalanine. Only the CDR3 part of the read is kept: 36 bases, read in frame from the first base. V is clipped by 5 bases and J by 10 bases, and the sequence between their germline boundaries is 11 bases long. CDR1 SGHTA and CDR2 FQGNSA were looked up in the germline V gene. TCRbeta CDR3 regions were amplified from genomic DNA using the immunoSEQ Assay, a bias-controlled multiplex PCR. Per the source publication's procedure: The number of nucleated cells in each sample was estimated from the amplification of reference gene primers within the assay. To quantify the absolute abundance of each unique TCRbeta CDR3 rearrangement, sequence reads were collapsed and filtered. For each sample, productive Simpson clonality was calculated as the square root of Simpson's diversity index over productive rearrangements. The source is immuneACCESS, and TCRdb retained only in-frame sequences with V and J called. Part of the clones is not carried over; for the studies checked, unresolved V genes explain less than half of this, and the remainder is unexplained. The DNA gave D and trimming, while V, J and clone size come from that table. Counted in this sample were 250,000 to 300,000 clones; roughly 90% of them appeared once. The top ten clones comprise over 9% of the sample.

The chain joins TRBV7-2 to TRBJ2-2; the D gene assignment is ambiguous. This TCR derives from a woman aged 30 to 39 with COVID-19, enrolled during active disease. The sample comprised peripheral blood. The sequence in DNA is TGTGCCAGCAGCCTTCTAGGAACGGAGCTGTTTTTT. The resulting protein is CASSLLGTELFF.